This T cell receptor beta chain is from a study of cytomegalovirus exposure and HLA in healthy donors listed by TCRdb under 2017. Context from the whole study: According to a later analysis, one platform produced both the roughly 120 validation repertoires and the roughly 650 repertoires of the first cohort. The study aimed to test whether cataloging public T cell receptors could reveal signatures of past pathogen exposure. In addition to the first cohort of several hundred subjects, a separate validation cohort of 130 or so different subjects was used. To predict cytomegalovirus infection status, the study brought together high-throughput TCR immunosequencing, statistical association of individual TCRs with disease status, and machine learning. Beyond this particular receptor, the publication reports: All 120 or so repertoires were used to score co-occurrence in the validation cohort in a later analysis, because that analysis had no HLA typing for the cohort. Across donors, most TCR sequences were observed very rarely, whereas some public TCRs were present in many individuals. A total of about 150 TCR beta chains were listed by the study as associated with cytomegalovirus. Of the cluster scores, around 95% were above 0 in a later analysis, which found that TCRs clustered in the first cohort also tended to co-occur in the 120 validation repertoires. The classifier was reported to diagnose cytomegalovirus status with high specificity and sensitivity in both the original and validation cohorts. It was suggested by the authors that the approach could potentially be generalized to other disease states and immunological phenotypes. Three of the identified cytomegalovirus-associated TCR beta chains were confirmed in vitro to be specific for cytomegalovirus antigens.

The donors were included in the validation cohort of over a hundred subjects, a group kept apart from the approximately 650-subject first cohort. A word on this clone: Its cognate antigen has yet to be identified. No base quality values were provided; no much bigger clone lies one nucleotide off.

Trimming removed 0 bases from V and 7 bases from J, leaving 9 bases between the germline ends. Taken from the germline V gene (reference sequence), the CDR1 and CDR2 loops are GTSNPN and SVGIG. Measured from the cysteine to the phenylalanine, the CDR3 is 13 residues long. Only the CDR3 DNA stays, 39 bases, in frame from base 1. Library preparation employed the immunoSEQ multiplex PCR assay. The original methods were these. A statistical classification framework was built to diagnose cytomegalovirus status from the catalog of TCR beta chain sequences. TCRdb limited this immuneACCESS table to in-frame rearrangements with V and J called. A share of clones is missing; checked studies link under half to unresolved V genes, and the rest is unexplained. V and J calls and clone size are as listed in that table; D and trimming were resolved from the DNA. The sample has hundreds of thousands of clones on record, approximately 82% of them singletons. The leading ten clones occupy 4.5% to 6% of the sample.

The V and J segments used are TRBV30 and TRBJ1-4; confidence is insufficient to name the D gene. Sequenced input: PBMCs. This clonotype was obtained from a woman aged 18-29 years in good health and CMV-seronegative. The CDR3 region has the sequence CAWSVPGSEKLFF. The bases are TGTGCCTGGAGTGTACCTGGGTCTGAAAAACTGTTTTTT.